This record covers a single T cell receptor (beta chain). Germline V gene sequence: CDR1 LNHDA, CDR2 SQIVND (reference sequence). The CDR3 extends over 15 amino acids. With 5 bases clipped from V and 7 bases from J, the junction kept 7 bases outside the gene matches. Amplifying from RNA transcripts, the study obtained TCR beta CDR3 regions. Amplification began with first-round RT-PCR using HTBI primers, then second-round multiplex PCR was performed. TCRdb fed the multiplex PCR reads into MiXCR, producing one record per CDR3 protein. In the table there are about 150,000 distinct CDR3 sequences, 30% to 45% of which are singletons. This sample stems from a study of Graves' ophthalmopathy and Graves' hyperthyroidism. As for the study in general: Researchers obtained peripheral blood at initial diagnosis, before any treatment had begun.

The TCR originated in a woman in her 40s with Graves' ophthalmopathy. The specimen sequenced was peripheral blood. The chain links TRBV19 to TRBJ1-5; 11 bases line up with TRBD1. CDR3: CASSPGDRGIQPQHF. CDR3 coding DNA: TGTGCCAGTAGTCCGGGGGACAGGGGGATACAGCCCCAGCATTTT.